The 18 T cell receptor beta chains below all came from one sample that was sequenced in a study of regulatory T cells in long-lasting Graves disease. For TCR beta, libraries came from iRepertoire HTBI primers and Arm-PCR of CDR3 regions. TCRdb independently ran MiXCR on the multiplex PCR reads; one entry per CDR3 protein. The profile shows over 350,000 distinct CDR3 sequences, less than 25% of them singletons. The time point: persistent/refractory GD, antithyroid drugs over 5 years with positive TRAb. Isolated PBMC RNA provided the starting material for the TCR library. The sample consisted of peripheral blood mononuclear cells (PBMCs), taken when the disease was refractory, from a patient treated with antithyroid drugs. Source of these receptors: a female donor with Graves disease.

This clonotype was seen ten or more times. V usage is TRBV6-1 and J usage is TRBJ2-7; possible D gene TRBD1, 6 bases. This CDR3 is 15 amino acids long. Germline V lookup: CDR1 MNHNS, CDR2 SASEGT. With 6 bases removed from V and 3 bases from J, the gap between germline ends came to 18 bases. Here the CDR3 DNA reads TGTGCCAGCAGCCAGGCTTCCGACAGGAACTACGAGCAGTACTTC. Translated, it gives CASSQASDRNYEQYF.

This clonotype was counted only a few times. This sequence joins TRBV12-3 or TRBV12-4 and TRBJ2-7, with TRBD2 matching 8 bases. This CDR3 has 14 amino acids. After removal of 3 bases from V and 3 bases from J, the junction contained 4 bases not matched to a gene. This CDR3 is CASSLSLAGYEQYF. As DNA, the CDR3 is TGTGCCAGCAGTTTGAGTCTAGCGGGCTACGAGCAGTACTTC.

This clonotype came up a few times. The genes are TRBV29-1 and TRBJ2-7, with 8 positions matching TRBD1. This CDR3 spans 13 amino acids. The V gene's germline CDR1 is SQVTM and CDR2 ANQGSEA. Trimming cost V 6 bases and J 3 bases; bases outside gene matches: 7. The CDR3 region has the DNA TGCAGCGTGGCCAGGGGGCTTGGCTACGAGCAGTACTTC. As protein: CSVARGLGYEQYF.

In its sample, this clonotype was seen a few times. The CDR3 spells CASSRDGGFHEKLFF. The CDR3, as DNA: TGTGCCAGCAGTCGTGATGGGGGTTTTCACGAAAAACTGTTTTTT. The chain carries TRBV12-3 or TRBV12-4 and TRBJ1-4, with a possible D match to TRBD1 (5 bases). The CDR3 totals 15 residues. V lost 5 bases and J 8 bases, leaving 18 bases between the germline ends.

This clonotype was seen a handful of times. The genes are TRBV2 and TRBJ2-3, with 7 bases that match TRBD2. V shed 5 bases and J 1 base; nucleotides not matched to a gene: 3. CDR1 SNHLY and CDR2 FYNNEI come from the germline V gene. This CDR3 spans 14 amino acids. The CDR3 DNA follows: TGTGCCAGCAGTCCCAGCGGGGGCACAGATACGCAGTATTTT. It translates to CASSPSGGTDTQYF.

This clonotype has a count of ten or more. V and J are TRBV28 and TRBJ1-5; no reliable D call. V lost 7 bases, J lost 0 bases, and 7 bases lay in between. Per germline, CDR1 MDHEN and CDR2 SYDVKM. CDR3 length equals 13 residues. Written as DNA, the CDR3 is TGTGCCAGCATACAACATAGCAATCAGCCCCAGCATTTT. This codes for CASIQHSNQPQHF.

The table lists this clonotype with many counts. V is TRBV28 and J is TRBJ1-2; D uncertain. The V gene lost 3 bases and the J gene lost 6 bases, with 5 bases spanning the gap. This CDR3 spans 11 amino acids. Germline CDR1 reads MDHEN; CDR2 reads SYDVKM. The CDR3 sequence: CASSFRDGYTF. In DNA form, the CDR3 reads TGTGCCAGCAGTTTTAGGGATGGCTACACCTTC.

The table lists this clonotype with many counts. One end of the junction varies from germline; a read error may be responsible. This rearrangement joins TRBV28 to TRBJ2-7, with D possibly matching TRBD2 (6 bases). This CDR3 has 16 amino acids. Germline V CDR1 and CDR2: MDHEN, SYDVKM. CDR3 amino acids: CASSRPWDFLSYEQCF. Written as DNA, the CDR3 is TGTGCCAGCAGCAGACCATGGGACTTCCTCTCCTACGAGCAGTGCTTC.

This clonotype was observed at least ten times. The chain's CDR3 is CAWSFWRETQYF. For the CDR3, the DNA is TGTGCCTGGAGTTTCTGGCGGGAGACCCAGTACTTC. The rearrangement joins TRBV30 to TRBJ2-5; D remains unclear. Germline CDR1 and CDR2: GTSNPN and SVGIG (reference sequence). The ends were cut back, 2 bases at V and 5 bases at J, with 9 bases in the middle. The CDR3 is 12 residues long.

The chain uses TRBV29-1 and TRBJ1-2; 8 positions agree with TRBD1. Germline lookup yields CDR1 SQVTM and CDR2 ANQGSEA. J was trimmed by 8 bases and V by 7 bases; bases with no gene match: 3. The CDR3 runs 10 residues. In DNA form, the CDR3 reads TGCAGCGCAGGGGGCGGGGGCTACACCTTC. As protein: CSAGGGGYTF. Based on the CDR3 plus reference TRBV29-1 and TRBJ1-2, the full variable domain is SAVISQKPSRDICQRGTSLTIQCQVDSQVTMMFWYRQQPGQSLTLIATANQGSEATYESGFVIDKFPISRPNLTFSTLTVSNMSPEDSSIYLCSAGGGGYTFGSGTRLTVV.

In this sample, this clonotype turned up a few times. The chain has TRBV6-1 and TRBJ2-2; 7 bases map to TRBD1. This CDR3 is built from 17 residues. From germline, CDR1 is MNHNS and CDR2 SASEGT. V trimming: 3 bases; J trimming: 2 bases; junction bases outside the gene matches: 9. The CDR3 region is CASSDRKGQTNTGELFF. The DNA of the CDR3 is TGTGCCAGCAGTGATAGAAAGGGACAGACCAACACCGGGGAGCTGTTTTTT.

The table lists this clonotype with many counts. The chain recombines TRBV7-2 with TRBJ2-7; 9 bases agree with TRBD2. Germline CDR1 reads SGHTA; CDR2 reads FQGNSA. V shed 1 base and J 6 bases; nucleotides not matched to a gene: 7. This CDR3 region has 15 residues. This chain's CDR3 is CASSLEAGAGGEQYF. The CDR3 coding sequence is TGTGCCAGCAGCTTAGAGGCGGGAGCGGGGGGCGAGCAGTACTTC.

The chain recombines TRBV5-1 with TRBJ1-3; 7 bases match TRBD1. V was pared by 3 bases and J by 0 bases, with 9 bases of the junction left unmatched. The CDR3 is 17 residues long. Germline CDR1 is SGHRS and CDR2 is YFSETQ. CDR3 in amino acids: CASSSAWDSYSGNTIYF. The CDR3 DNA reads as TGCGCCAGCAGCTCCGCCTGGGACAGCTACTCTGGAAACACCATATATTTT.

This clonotype was detected ten times or more. The V and J genes are TRBV7-9 and TRBJ1-2; 9 nucleotides line up with TRBD1. The CDR3 loop spans 19 amino acids. CDR1 SEHNR and CDR2 FQNEAQ come from the germline V gene (reference sequence). V lost 4 bases to trimming and J lost 0 bases; unmatched junction nucleotides: 15. CDR3 nucleotide sequence: TGTGCCAGCAGCTCTCTACCGGGACAGGGCGACTATGCTAACTATGGCTACACCTTC. Amino acids: CASSSLPGQGDYANYGYTF.

CDR3: CASSLWTVGKTDTQYF. The CDR3 DNA sequence: TGTGCCAGCAGTTTATGGACGGTCGGCAAAACAGATACGCAGTATTTT. The chain carries TRBV27 and TRBJ2-3; D is unclear. Trimming took off 1 base at V and 3 bases at J, with 14 bases between the two ends. The CDR3 length is 16 residues. The germline CDR1 and CDR2 sequences are MNHEY and SMNVEV (reference sequence).

This clonotype was observed a handful of times. This CDR3 reads CASSQGPGELFF. CDR3 DNA sequence: TGTGCCAGCAGCCAGGGGCCCGGGGAGCTGTTTTTT. This chain uses TRBV12-3 or TRBV12-4 with TRBJ2-2, with D possibly matching TRBD1 (6 bases). V lost 6 bases to trimming and J lost 6 bases, with 8 bases between them. CDR3 size: 12 residues.

J is TRBJ2-7 and V is TRBV20-1; unclear D gene. The CDR3 runs 13 residues. V dropped 3 bases and J dropped 1 base, with 10 bases sitting between them. In germline, CDR1 is DFQATT, CDR2 SNEGSKA (reference sequence). The CDR3 here is CSARMGGSYEQYF. The CDR3, as DNA: TGCAGTGCTAGGATGGGTGGATCCTACGAGCAGTACTTC.

To note about this clonotype: A read error may account for a junction end that differs from germline. CDR3 DNA: TGCGCCAGCAAAATAGCGGGGGCCCAAGAGACCCGGTACTTC. Translated: CASKIAGAQETRYF. V usage is TRBV5-1 and J usage is TRBJ2-5; 9 nucleotides align to TRBD2. Germline CDR1 is SGHRS and CDR2 is YFSETQ. This CDR3 is 14 amino acids long.